This T cell receptor (beta chain) was retrieved from a study of shared T cell receptors in the human thymus. Here immunoSEQ multiplex PCR was the method, and the copy in TCRdb shows in-frame clones only, minus some. This sample has about 380,000 clones; around 93% occur once, and the top ten carry about 0.02%. Germline V gene sequence: CDR1 SGHTA, CDR2 FQGTGA. J was trimmed by 5 bases and V by 5 bases; bases with no gene match: 14. The CDR3 length is 16 residues. The sequenced sample consisted of thymocytes. The gene calls are TRBV7-3 and TRBJ2-5; 7 bases are shared with TRBD1. This TCR derives from a human donor. The CDR3, as DNA: TGTGCCAGCAGCCCTAAACTGGGACAGCCCGGTGAGACCCAGTACTTC. This sequence encodes CASSPKLGQPGETQYF.